Each of the 5 T cell receptor beta chains below was sequenced from the same sample in a study of TIL therapy for anti-PD-1-resistant metastatic lung cancer. The immunoSEQ assay was v3. TCRdb's table, derived via immunoSEQ multiplex PCR, lists solely in-frame clones and lacks some. Of around 19,000 clones in the sample, 83% were seen once. Sample time point: pre-treatment sample, taken before nivolumab and TIL therapy. Source: blood, taken at baseline. These TCRs come from a person aged 25 to 80 with non-small cell lung cancer.

J is TRBJ2-7 and V is TRBV7-8, with D hard to call. The CDR3 loop spans 11 amino acids. V lost 1 base and J lost 6, with 4 bases in between. Germline CDR1 reads SGHVS; CDR2 reads FQNEAQ. The CDR3 region is CASSLETEQYF. The CDR3 DNA sequence: TGTGCCAGCAGCTTAGAAACCGAGCAGTACTTC.

This sequence joins TRBV15 and TRBJ2-7, with a tentative D call TRBD1 (6 bases). CDR3 size: 13 residues. Trimming pared 5 bases from V and 2 bases from J, leaving 10 bases between. Germline CDR1 LNHNV, CDR2 YYDKDF (reference sequence). The CDR3 protein is CATSRDIAYEQYF. CDR3 nucleotides: TGTGCCACCAGCCGGGACATCGCCTACGAGCAGTACTTC.

This clone was recorded once. The chain uses TRBV19 and TRBJ2-6; D gene ambiguous. Germline V gives CDR1 LNHDA, CDR2 SQIVND (reference sequence). The CDR3 is made up of 17 amino acids. The V and J ends lost 3 bases and 0 bases respectively, with 12 bases between them. CDR3 region: CASSISQLTSGANVLTF. The CDR3 region has the DNA TGTGCCAGTAGTATTTCGCAGTTAACCTCTGGGGCCAACGTCCTGACTTTC. The full variable domain, rest sourced from reference TRBV19 and TRBJ2-6, is DGGITQSPKYLFRKEGQNVTLSCEQNLNHDAMYWYRQDPGQGLRLIYYSQIVNDFQKGDIAEGYSVSREKKESFPLTVTSAQKNPTAFYLCASSISQLTSGANVLTFGAGSRLTVL.

The count of this clone is one. This chain uses TRBV15 with TRBJ2-1, with 8 bases that match TRBD2. With 8 bases clipped from V and 6 bases from J, the junction kept 18 bases outside the gene matches. The CDR3 runs to 17 residues. Germline V gives CDR1 LNHNV, CDR2 YYDKDF (reference sequence). In nucleotides, the CDR3 is TGTGCCACCCCCCGGGGGTCAGCGGGACTAGTTAGCAATGAGCAGTTCTTC. This sequence encodes CATPRGSAGLVSNEQFF. The whole variable domain, filled in from reference TRBV15 and TRBJ2-1, reads DAMVIQNPRYQVTQFGKPVTLSCSQTLNHNVMYWYQQKSSQAPKLLFHYYDKDFNNEADTPDNFQSRRPNTSFCFLDIRSPGLGDTAMYLCATPRGSAGLVSNEQFFGPGTRLTVL.

V is TRBV27 and J is TRBJ1-2; 10 nucleotides match TRBD1. From germline, CDR1 is MNHEY and CDR2 SMNVEV (reference sequence). J gave up 4 bases and V 6 bases, and 8 bases lay outside the gene matches. CDR3 length equals 15 residues. Here the CDR3 DNA reads TGTGCCAGCAGGACAGGGGGCTCCGGCGGCTATGGCTACACCTTC. Its translation: CASRTGGSGGYGYTF.